This entry concerns a single T cell receptor (beta chain). The target antigen is unknown. Using TCRalpha and TCRbeta cDNA, the researchers carried out two nested PCRs that lasted roughly 16 and 10 cycles. TCRdb re-called the 5' RACE reads and catalogs CDR3 proteins one per entry, DNA excluded. Here the sample table reports more than 110,000 distinct CDR3 sequences. The CDR3 is 14 amino acids. CDR1 and CDR2 (germline): SGHTA, FQGNSA. The data stem from a study of monozygotic twins with inflammatory bowel disease. Study-wide results and limits: Other individuals had fewer clonotypes in common with IBD patients than with healthy twins, especially with disease activity. Among patients, repertoires may have gained variability from differing immunosuppressive treatments.

The chain links TRBV7-2 to TRBJ2-5; as DNA is missing, the TRBD2 call by TCRdb cannot be tested. The TCR originated in a human donor with ulcerative colitis or Crohn's disease, or a healthy co-twin of an affected twin (not recorded which). Sequencing used blood. This CDR3 reads CASSLLASQETQYF.